This TCR beta chain is from a study of blood T cells in healthy people across ages (dated by TCRdb to the mid-2010s). For the study in its entirety: Template switching captured roughly one uniquely barcoded TCR beta cDNA molecule per two T cells in model experiments. To track age-related changes in TCR beta repertoire diversity, the study relied on deep sequencing normalized with unique cDNA molecular identifiers. Four age groups were formed from the donors: young (average around 15 years), middle-aged (more than 35), aged (62) and long-lived (less than 85). To avoid experimental bias, donors of different ages were spread randomly across the sequencing lanes. For two donors (one aged 18 to 29 and one aged 80 or older), the study analyzed two additional independent replicas of 1 million unique cDNA reads from the same blood draw.

Concerning this clonotype itself: Its antigen remains undetermined. No much larger clone is present one base from it, and per-base qualities are unavailable.

The library was obtained by 5' RACE. The sequencer was an Illumina HiSeq 2500. A second PCR of about 6 to 12 cycles was run with a J-beta primer mix and a sample-barcoded 5' primer. A template-switch 5' adaptor carrying 12 random nucleotides introduced a unique molecular identifier onto each TCR beta cDNA molecule. Each sample yielded at least 2.5 million CDR3-containing paired-end reads. The Mint cDNA synthesis kit, primed by a TRBC-specific oligonucleotide, was used to synthesize first-strand cDNA from all RNA. After uracil-DNA glycosylase treatment, a first 18-cycle PCR used universal primers M1SS and BC2_uni_R on all cDNA. The paper's processing steps were these. Each sample was normalized by randomly selecting 1 million high-quality reads, each carrying a distinct molecular identifier. Reads sharing molecular identifiers were discarded rather than binned into consensus sequences. CDR3 identification, clonotype clustering and error correction used MiTCR with a Q25 quality threshold and the strictest error-elimination algorithm. A nonparametric unseen species model using Euler transformation provided a lower-bound estimate of total TCR beta diversity. TCRdb handled the public reads itself, with Q25 trimming in fastp and clone calling in MiXCR, and kept productive beta chains. Rows are unified per CDR3 protein, each entry keeping the most common DNA and genes. TCRdb's processing, not the study's, gives the V and J calls here. Present in this sample are almost 1 million distinct CDR3 sequences, just over 50% of which were seen just once. The ten largest clones take up over 20% of the sample.

The donors were 40 or so Caucasian individuals from Russia, aged roughly 6 to 90 years, who were systemically healthy. Around 10 milliliters of peripheral blood were collected from each donor into EDTA-treated Vacutainer tubes. PBMCs were isolated by Ficoll-Paque density-gradient centrifugation, with at least 6 million obtained per sample. Total RNA was extracted from PBMCs with Trizol reagent, with at least 5.5 micrograms obtained per sample. The percentages of naive CD45RAhigh/CD27high T cells were determined by flow cytometry on a PBMC aliquot from every donor. Trimming takes 0 bases from V and 1 base from J, and the germline ends sit 9 bases apart. Including the terminal cysteine and phenylalanine, the CDR3 comprises 15 residues. Here the CDR3 DNA is all that survives: 45 bases in frame from base 1. CDR1 and CDR2, per the germline V gene, are LGHNA and YSLEER. Study-wide conclusions, independent of this receptor: As age increased, observed TCR beta diversity per million T cells dropped in a roughly linear way, and a significant reduction was already evident by age about 40. Since profiling was done on bulk unsorted PBMCs, naive and antigen-experienced compartments could not be conclusively compared. Compared with the aged group, the long-lived group had more naive CD4+ T cells, fewer expanded clones and increased TCR diversity, suggesting age selection. Observed TCR beta diversity correlated strongly with the percentage of naive T cells measured by flow cytometry. Donor CMV infection status was unknown, potentially confounding age-related changes in expanded clonotypes. Estimates of total diversity from one million sequenced T cells were regarded as lower bounds and underestimates.

Material: blood. The TCR sequence derives from a woman aged 55-75 years in good health. This chain is built from TRBV4-3 and TRBJ1-1, with the D gene not clear enough to name. The CDR3 protein sequence reads: CASSQDAGTNTEAFF. The DNA sequence is as follows: TGCGCCAGCAGCCAAGATGCGGGTACGAACACTGAAGCTTTCTTT.